Reported below is one T cell receptor (beta chain). What this receptor recognizes is not known. No much larger clonotype is one base removed from it; base qualities were not supplied. Between the V and J ends, shortened by 5 bases and 8 bases respectively, the junction contains 18 bases. The CDR3 sequence holds 14 residues, the cysteine and phenylalanine included. Of all the DNA, just the CDR3 is kept, 42 bases in frame from base 1. CDR1 and CDR2, per the germline V gene, are SGHTA and FQGNSA. The sample is drawn from a study of blood T cell repertoires in COVID-19 (dated by TCRdb to about 2020). In the study overall: Collaborator samples came from the United States, Italy and Spain and covered acute and convalescent phases of COVID-19. The material from the prospective study consisted of cDNA or gDNA derived from T cells, B-cell-depleted T cells, or PBMCs. Subjects who had been exposed to COVID-19, were actively infected with it, or had recovered from it provided the deeply sampled blood TCRbeta repertoires that made up the dataset. The repertoires were released in a freely available public database meant as a resource for research on the immune response to SARS-CoV-2. The samples were drawn from the first 160 participants of the ongoing ImmuneRACE study and from over 950 subjects provided by 6 global collaborators. A de-identified subject ID, COVID-19 status, age in years and sex were almost always included in the sample metadata. Where HLA class I and class II types were available, the types were taken from metadata supplied by the sample provider, not from assay-based typing.

Each collaborating institution followed its own protocols to collect whole blood in K2EDTA tubes. For TCRbeta analysis, collaborator samples were shipped as frozen whole blood, as isolated PBMCs, or as DNA extracted from either sample type. TCRbeta CDR3 regions were amplified from genomic DNA by means of the immunoSEQ Assay, a bias-controlled multiplex PCR. The paper's processing steps were these. The number of nucleated cells in each sample was estimated by amplification of reference gene primers within the assay. Sequence reads were collapsed and filtered to measure the absolute abundance of every unique TCRbeta CDR3 rearrangement. For each sample, productive Simpson clonality was calculated as the square root of Simpson's diversity index over productive rearrangements. The source is immuneACCESS, and TCRdb retained only in-frame sequences with V and J called. Part of the clones is not carried over; for the studies checked, unresolved V genes explain less than half of this, and the remainder is unexplained. V, J and clone size were drawn from that table, and D and trimming were deduced from the DNA. For this sample there are 470,000 or so clones; 70% to 90% appear just once. Approximately 2.9% of the sample belongs to the ten largest clones.

Findings and caveats that apply to the study as a whole: Clinical and demographic metadata were provided uncurated, with the amount varying by source and participant.

Source material: peripheral blood. This clonotype originated in a human donor in a cohort sampled during active COVID-19. The chain is made from TRBV7-2 and TRBJ1-2; the D region possibly corresponds to TRBD1 (6 bases align). The CDR3 region reads CASSVTGLSDGYTF. In nucleotides, the sequence is TGTGCCAGCAGCGTGACAGGTCTCTCTGACGGCTACACCTTC. This CDR3, with the reference TRBV7-2 and TRBJ1-2 proteins standing in past its ends, gives the full variable domain GAGVSQSPSNKVTEKGKDVELRCDPISGHTALYWYRQSLGQGLEFLIYFQGNSAPDKSGLPSDRFSAERTGGSVSTLTIQRTQQEDSAVYLCASSVTGLSDGYTFGSGTRLTVV.